A single sample is the source of the 24 T cell receptor beta chains below, sequenced in a study of vaccination effects on CD4 cells after COVID-19. Before sequencing took place, the ViraFEST assay used viral peptide pools to expand antigen-specific CD4+ T cells. Culture proceeded for more than nine days, and CD4+ T cells were then isolated. Vaccine administered to participants consisted of two doses of either BNT162b2 or mRNA-1273. Antigens of these TCRs are unknown. TCRdb's table, derived via immunoSEQ multiplex PCR, lists solely in-frame clones and lacks some. The sample has about 28,000 clones; roughly 80% are singletons. The sample in question was CD4+ T cells from PBMCs cultured with HCoV-NL63 spike peptides, obtained after COVID-19 vaccination. These receptors were obtained from a human donor who received a COVID-19 vaccine.

This chain links TRBV2 with TRBJ1-5; a possible D gene is TRBD1 (5 bases). Germline V lookup: CDR1 SNHLY, CDR2 FYNNEI. The germline V and J ends were trimmed by 4 bases and 4 bases, with 17 bases remaining between them. The length of the CDR3 is 16 residues. CDR3 loop: CASSAGQGIVNQPQHF. The CDR3 DNA sequence: TGTGCCAGCAGTGCGGGGCAGGGTATAGTTAATCAGCCCCAGCATTTT.

DNA of the CDR3: TGTGCCAGCAGTACTTTCGGACACCTATTCTACGAGCAGTACTTC. It encodes CASSTFGHLFYEQYF. The chain carries TRBV28 and TRBJ2-7, with D perhaps matching TRBD1 (5 bases). The V end was cut by 5 bases, the J end by 3 bases, with 17 bases between. The CDR3 contains 15 residues. Germline loops: CDR1 MDHEN, CDR2 SYDVKM.

The chain is built from TRBV18 and TRBJ2-2, with 10 bases fitting TRBD2. V was clipped by 2 bases and J by 3 bases; unmatched bases: 0. The germline V gene encodes CDR1 KGHSH and CDR2 LQKENI. The CDR3 covers 15 residues. The CDR3 is CASSPGLADTGELFF. CDR3 DNA: TGTGCCAGCTCACCAGGACTAGCGGACACCGGGGAGCTGTTTTTT.

This clone occurred a few times. The V and J genes are TRBV30 and TRBJ1-5, with D possibly TRBD1 on 5 matching bases. The V end lost 2 bases, the J end lost 5 bases, and 13 bases lay between the germline ends. This CDR3 is 14 amino acids long. Germline CDR1 and CDR2: GTSNPN and SVGIG (reference sequence). The CDR3 region is CAWSLGTGDQPQHF. The CDR3 DNA is TGTGCCTGGAGTTTAGGGACCGGAGATCAGCCCCAGCATTTT.

J is TRBJ2-1 and V is TRBV24-1, with D perhaps matching TRBD2 (6 bases). Trimming shortened V by 5 bases and J by 0 bases, and 22 bases separated the two germline ends. Germline CDR1 and CDR2: KGHDR and SFDVKD. This CDR3 has 19 residues. The CDR3 DNA reads TGTGCCACCAGTGTAAGAGGTTTGGATAGCGGTGCCTCCTACAATGAGCAGTTCTTC. The encoded protein is CATSVRGLDSGASYNEQFF.

V and J are TRBV5-4 and TRBJ2-6; D tentatively fits TRBD1 or TRBD2 (5 bases each). The V end lost 3 bases, the J end lost 0 bases, and 10 bases lay between the germline ends. The CDR3 extends over 16 amino acids. Per germline, CDR1 SGHNT and CDR2 YYREEE (reference sequence). CDR3 DNA sequence: TGTGCCAGCAGCTCTGGGACGGTCTCTGGGGCCAACGTCCTGACTTTC. The encoded protein is CASSSGTVSGANVLTF.

The V gene is TRBV5-4, the J gene TRBJ1-6; tentatively, D is TRBD1 (5 bases). This CDR3 is built from 14 residues. Trimming pared 0 bases from V and 11 bases from J, leaving 12 bases between. The germline CDR1 and CDR2 sequences are SGHNT and YYREEE (reference sequence). As DNA, the CDR3 is TGTGCCAGCAGCTTGGGTGGGGACCCACCACCCCTCCACTTT. It codes for CASSLGGDPPPLHF. The whole variable domain, filled in from reference TRBV5-4 and TRBJ1-6, reads ETGVTQSPTHLIKTRGQQVTLRCSSQSGHNTVSWYQQALGQGPQFIFQYYREEENGRGNFPPRFSGLQFPNYSSELNVNALELDDSALYLCASSLGGDPPPLHFGNGTRLTVT.

The sample holds a few counts of this clone. The V call is TRBV3-1 (or the pseudogene TRBV3-2), the J call TRBJ1-3, with 7 bases lining up with TRBD1. The CDR3 runs to 14 residues. The germline CDR1 and CDR2 sequences are LGHDT and YNNKEL (reference sequence). After removal of 0 bases from V and 8 bases from J, the junction contained 4 bases not matched to a gene. CDR3: CASSQEAGGYTIYF. The CDR3 DNA is TGTGCCAGCAGCCAAGAGGCAGGGGGGTACACCATATATTTT.

This chain links TRBV6-5 with TRBJ1-4; the match to TRBD1 covers 11 bases. V was pared by 9 bases and J by 3 bases, with 6 bases of the junction left unmatched. The V gene's germline CDR1 is MNHEY and CDR2 SVGAGI. The CDR3 totals 15 residues. The CDR3 DNA reads TGTGCCAGTACTCCGGGACAGGGGGCTAATGAAAAACTGTTTTTT. Its protein product is CASTPGQGANEKLFF.

CDR3 sequence reads: CASSWMGTGGTGELFF. The CDR3 DNA follows: TGCGCCAGCAGCTGGATGGGGACAGGAGGTACCGGGGAGCTGTTTTTT. The chain is built from TRBV5-1 and TRBJ2-2, with 8 positions matching TRBD1. V shed 3 bases, J shed 5 bases, and the junction held 9 bases outside the gene matches. Looked up from germline, CDR1 is SGHRS and CDR2 is YFSETQ. CDR3 size: 16 residues. The complete variable domain, with remaining parts taken from reference TRBV5-1 and TRBJ2-2, reads KAGVTQTPRYLIKTRGQQVTLSCSPISGHRSVSWYQQTPGQGLQFLFEYFSETQRNKGNFPGRFSGRQFSNSRSEMNVSTLELGDSALYLCASSWMGTGGTGELFFGEGSRLTVL.

This CDR3 is CASSEGRTSGRRNNEQFF. In DNA form, the CDR3 reads TGTGCCAGCAGTGAAGGACGGACTAGCGGGAGAAGAAACAATGAGCAGTTCTTC. The rearrangement joins TRBV2 to TRBJ2-1, with 13 bases identical to TRBD2. The CDR3 is 18 residues long. Germline CDR1 is SNHLY and CDR2 is FYNNEI. V was pared by 1 base and J by 5 bases, with 8 bases of the junction left unmatched. Full variable domain (rest looked up from reference TRBV2 and TRBJ2-1): EPEVTQTPSHQVTQMGQEVILRCVPISNHLYFYWYRQILGQKVEFLVSFYNNEISEKSEIFDDQFSVERPDGSNFTLKIRSTKLEDSAMYFCASSEGRTSGRRNNEQFFGPGTRLTVL.

The chain joins TRBV19 to TRBJ1-2; D is possibly TRBD1 (6 bases). The V and J ends lost 8 bases and 2 bases respectively, with 9 bases between them. Germline V CDR1 and CDR2: LNHDA, SQIVND (reference sequence). The CDR3 is 12 amino acids. The CDR3 DNA reads TGTGCCAGTCAGCAGGGGAACTATGGCTACACCTTC. Translation: CASQQGNYGYTF.

This chain joins TRBV6-5 and TRBJ2-3; D is unresolved. Germline CDR1 MNHEY, CDR2 SVGAGI. V lost 0 bases, J lost 2 bases, and 6 bases lay in between. The CDR3 has 14 residues. CDR3 in amino acids: CASSYSGYTDTQYF. CDR3 nucleotide sequence: TGTGCCAGCAGTTACTCGGGCTACACAGATACGCAGTATTTT.

This clone appeared a few times. The chain has TRBV5-1 and TRBJ2-1, with D perhaps being TRBD1 or TRBD2 (5 bases each). This CDR3 contains 15 residues. Per the germline V gene, CDR1 is SGHRS and CDR2 is YFSETQ. Trimming took 2 bases from V and 4 from J, leaving 13 bases between them. This CDR3 reads CASSFGAGLYNEQFF. Here the CDR3 DNA reads TGCGCCAGCAGCTTCGGGGCAGGCCTTTACAATGAGCAGTTCTTC.

The CDR3, as DNA: TGTGCCAGCAGTCCGCCCGGGTTCGATGGCTACACCTTC. Translated, it gives CASSPPGFDGYTF. The chain uses TRBV12-3 or TRBV12-4 and TRBJ1-2, with D hard to call. Trimming pared 5 bases from V and 6 bases from J, leaving 13 bases between. The CDR3 is 13 residues long.

This clone was counted once. J is TRBJ2-2 and V is TRBV5-1; tentative D call: TRBD2 (6 bases). This CDR3 spans 17 amino acids. Trimming took off 4 bases at V and 6 bases at J, with 22 bases between the two ends. Germline V lookup: CDR1 SGHRS, CDR2 YFSETQ. CDR3 sequence (DNA): TGCGCCAGCAGCGTCTCGGCGCGCCCAGCGGGCGCCGGGGAGCTGTTTTTT. Amino acid sequence: CASSVSARPAGAGELFF.

A few counts support this clone. V gene TRBV7-9 combines with J gene TRBJ1-5; no firm D call. V lost 3 bases, J lost 5 bases, and 5 bases lay in between. This CDR3 is built from 12 residues. CDR1 SEHNR and CDR2 FQNEAQ come from the germline V gene (reference sequence). The CDR3 DNA reads TGTGCCAGCAGCTTTACCTATCAGCCCCAGCATTTT. Its translation is CASSFTYQPQHF.

The rearrangement joins TRBV2 to TRBJ2-7; 8 bases agree with TRBD2. Germline CDR1 is SNHLY and CDR2 is FYNNEI. The CDR3 contains 15 residues. J gave up 1 base and V 4 bases, and 6 bases lay outside the gene matches. In DNA, the CDR3 is TGTGCCAGCAGTGCCAGCGGGGGCCTTTCCTACGAGCAGTACTTC. Translation gives CASSASGGLSYEQYF.

DNA for the CDR3: TGCGCCAGCAGCCAAGAGCGAGGGATCTTATATGGCTACACCTTC. It translates to CASSQERGILYGYTF. The J gene is TRBJ1-2, the V gene TRBV4-1; D remains unclear. V was cut by 0 bases and J by 5 bases, with 13 bases left in between. In germline, CDR1 is MGHRA, CDR2 YSYEKL. The CDR3 is 15 amino acids.

This chain joins TRBV6-5 and TRBJ2-5; 8 nucleotides align to TRBD2. The CDR3 is made up of 16 amino acids. Germline trimming cut 1 base from V and 5 bases from J; bases unmatched to any gene: 9. Germline V gene lookup returns CDR1 MNHEY and CDR2 SVGAGI. In DNA, the CDR3 is TGTGCCAGCAGTTACTTCGGGGCGGGAGGAACGGAGACCCAGTACTTC. Protein sequence: CASSYFGAGGTETQYF.

The V gene is TRBV6-1, the J gene TRBJ1-5, with a possible D match to TRBD1 (5 bases). V dropped 2 bases and J dropped 2 bases, with 16 bases sitting between them. CDR3 length: 17 amino acids. Germline CDR1 is MNHNS and CDR2 is SASEGT. This CDR3 reads CASSEFRGIGGNQPQHF. Here the CDR3 DNA reads TGTGCCAGCAGTGAATTTCGGGGTATAGGGGGCAATCAGCCCCAGCATTTT.

The chain employs TRBV9 and TRBJ2-5; 8 bases fit TRBD1. Germline V lookup: CDR1 SGDLS, CDR2 YYNGEE. V was clipped by 0 bases and J by 10 bases; unmatched bases: 5. This CDR3 spans 13 amino acids. In nucleotides, the CDR3 is TGTGCCAGCAGCGTAGCGACACAGGGGGTCCAGTACTTC. Its protein product is CASSVATQGVQYF.

The table lists this clone with a count of one. This chain uses TRBV4-1 with TRBJ1-4; 8 bases fit TRBD1. CDR3 size: 21 residues. The germline V gene encodes CDR1 MGHRA and CDR2 YSYEKL. V was pared by 0 bases and J by 1 base, with 16 bases of the junction left unmatched. The CDR3 nucleotides are TGCGCCAGCAGCCAAGATGGGGGGGTCGGACAGGGACTGGGAACTAATGAAAAACTGTTTTTT. Amino acid sequence: CASSQDGGVGQGLGTNEKLFF.

V usage is TRBV29-1 and J usage is TRBJ2-3; D gene unclear. CDR1 and CDR2 from the germline V gene are SQVTM and ANQGSEA. The CDR3 totals 13 residues. V lost 3 bases to trimming and J lost 3 bases, with 10 bases between them. The CDR3 DNA reads TGCAGCGTTGATCCGGCATATACAGATACGCAGTATTTT. It specifies CSVDPAYTDTQYF.